One TCR beta chain is described in this entry. The antigen is not known. The data are from a study of OX40 agonist ivuxolimab in advanced cancers. Germline V gene lookup returns CDR1 SQVTM and CDR2 ANQGSEA. This CDR3 is built from 15 residues. Trimming left V 4 bases short and J 3 bases short, with 17 bases between. This table comes from immunoSEQ multiplex PCR, and its TCRdb copy is limited to in-frame clones, with some not included. The sample has some 80,000 clones; roughly 92% are singletons. The study, taken as a whole, reports: In the 0.1-3.0 mg/kg groups, partial responders showed among the lowest expansion. Determination of antigen specificity was not performed for the expanded peripheral T cells.

Cycle 7 day 1, cycle 4 day 1, and baseline were the timepoints at which blood was sampled. This chain joins TRBV29-1 and TRBJ2-3; possible D gene TRBD2, 7 bases. The clonotype comes from an adult with an advanced solid tumor such as melanoma, head and neck, liver or kidney cancer. The sample consisted of CD4+ or CD8+ T cells sorted from blood, taken in a trial of the OX40 agonist ivuxolimab. The CDR3: CSVGVGGRSTDTQYF. CDR3 nucleotide sequence: TGCAGCGTTGGGGTCGGGGGGCGGTCGACAGATACGCAGTATTTT.